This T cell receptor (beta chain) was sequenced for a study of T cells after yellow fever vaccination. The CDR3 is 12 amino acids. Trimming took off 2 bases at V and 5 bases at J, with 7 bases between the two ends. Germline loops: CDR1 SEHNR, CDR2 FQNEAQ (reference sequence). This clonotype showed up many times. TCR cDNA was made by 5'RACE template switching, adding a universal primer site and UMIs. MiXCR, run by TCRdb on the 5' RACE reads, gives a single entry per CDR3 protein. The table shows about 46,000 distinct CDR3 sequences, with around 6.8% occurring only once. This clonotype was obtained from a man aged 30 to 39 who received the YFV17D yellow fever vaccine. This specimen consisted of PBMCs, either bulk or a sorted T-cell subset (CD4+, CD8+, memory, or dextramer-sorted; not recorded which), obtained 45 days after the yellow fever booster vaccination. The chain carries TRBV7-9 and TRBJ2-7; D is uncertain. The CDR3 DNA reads TGTGCCAGCAGCTTACCAACTCACGAGCAGTACTTC. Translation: CASSLPTHEQYF.